Below are 19 T cell receptor beta chains sequenced from a single sample in a study of CD8+ T cells in alopecia areata. RNA was isolated and reverse transcribed to cDNA, the sequencing template. Assay used: immunoSEQ multiplex PCR; TCRdb lists only in-frame clones, some missing. The data hold around 250,000 clones, with around 67% observed a single time. The sample here was CD4+ T cells sorted from blood, taken at week 0. These receptors came from a human donor with alopecia areata.

V and J are TRBV29-1 and TRBJ1-2; D remains ambiguous. Germline values: CDR1 SQVTM, CDR2 ANQGSEA. The CDR3 runs to 12 residues. Trimming took off 3 bases at V and 8 bases at J, with 13 bases between the two ends. CDR3 sequence (DNA): TGCAGCGTTGAGGCAGAGCCGTCGGGCTACACCTTC. Its protein product is CSVEAEPSGYTF. The variable domain in full, completed from reference TRBV29-1 and TRBJ1-2, reads SAVISQKPSRDICQRGTSLTIQCQVDSQVTMMFWYRQQPGQSLTLIATANQGSEATYESGFVIDKFPISRPNLTFSTLTVSNMSPEDSSIYLCSVEAEPSGYTFGSGTRLTVV.

This chain connects TRBV9 to TRBJ1-1, with D hard to call. The germline V and J ends were trimmed by 1 base and 4 bases, with 8 bases remaining between them. The CDR3 runs 13 residues. Germline loops: CDR1 SGDLS, CDR2 YYNGEE. The CDR3: CASSVKGSTEAFF. The CDR3 DNA is TGTGCCAGCAGCGTAAAGGGAAGCACTGAAGCTTTCTTT.

The rearrangement uses TRBV29-1 and TRBJ1-1; D is unclear. This CDR3 spans 13 amino acids. The germline V and J ends were trimmed by 4 bases and 1 base, with 10 bases remaining between them. Germline V gene lookup returns CDR1 SQVTM and CDR2 ANQGSEA. This CDR3 is CSVARVSNTEAFF. The DNA for the CDR3 is TGCAGCGTTGCCCGGGTGTCGAACACTGAAGCTTTCTTT.

This clone has just a few counts. The chain employs TRBV5-4 and TRBJ1-2; TRBD1 is a possible D gene (5 bases). V shed 5 bases and J shed 5 bases, with 16 bases lying between them. CDR1 SGHNT and CDR2 YYREEE come from the germline V gene (reference sequence). The CDR3 runs 14 residues. The CDR3 here is CASRLVGEDYGYTF. Written as DNA, the CDR3 is TGTGCCAGCAGACTGGTGGGGGAAGATTATGGCTACACCTTC.

V is TRBV9 and J is TRBJ2-7, with 10 bases fitting TRBD2. The V gene's germline CDR1 is SGDLS and CDR2 YYNGEE. CDR3 length equals 14 residues. V lost 3 bases, J lost 2 bases, and 2 bases stayed unmatched. CDR3 residues: CASSASGGAYEQYF. Written as DNA, the CDR3 is TGTGCCAGCAGCGCGAGCGGGGGGGCCTACGAGCAGTACTTC.

The chain has TRBV7-9 and TRBJ2-4; either TRBD1 or TRBD2 may fit D (6 bases each). The V gene lost 3 bases and the J gene lost 6 bases, with 9 bases spanning the gap. In germline, CDR1 is SEHNR, CDR2 FQNEAQ (reference sequence). The CDR3 is 13 residues long. The DNA of the CDR3 is TGTGCCAGCAGCTTCAGGGGAGGAAACATTCAGTACTTC. This encodes CASSFRGGNIQYF.

Comments on this clone: Other DNA sequences in this sample translate to the same CDR3. The V and J genes are TRBV11-2 and TRBJ2-5, with D unresolved. The CDR3 runs 11 residues. Germline assignment: CDR1 SGHAT and CDR2 FQNNGV. V lost 0 bases and J lost 4, with 0 bases in between. The CDR3 nucleotides read TGTGCCAGCAGCTTAGAAGAGACCCAGTACTTC. Translated: CASSLEETQYF.

This clone was counted a few times. The chain couples TRBV5-5 to TRBJ2-5, with TRBD1 matching over 8 bases. The CDR3 has 17 residues. CDR1 is SGHKS and CDR2 is YYEKEE in the germline V gene (reference sequence). With V trimmed by 0 bases and J by 5 bases, 12 bases remained unmatched. DNA for the CDR3: TGTGCCAGCAGCTTGGGCCGACGAGGACAGGGAAGGGAGACCCAGTACTTC. Its protein is CASSLGRRGQGRETQYF.

The genes are TRBV4-2 and TRBJ1-4, with TRBD1 as a possible D gene (5 bases). CDR3 length equals 13 residues. Trimming stripped 4 bases from V and 4 bases from J, with 7 bases between. Germline CDR1 reads LGHNA; CDR2 reads YNFKEQ. The CDR3 bases are TGTGCCAGCAGCCCCCAGGGTAATGAAAAACTGTTTTTT. Translated, it gives CASSPQGNEKLFF.

This clone was counted a single time. The CDR3 DNA is TGTGCCAGCAGCCCCAGGGGGGGCTCCGAGCAGTACTTC. It yields the protein CASSPRGGSEQYF. The rearrangement links TRBV9 to TRBJ2-7; D is tentatively TRBD1 or TRBD2 (7 bases each). The CDR3 consists of 13 residues. Between the trimmed V and J ends, which lost 4 bases and 6 bases, there was a span of 14 bases. CDR1 and CDR2 (germline): SGDLS, YYNGEE.

The chain combines TRBV10-3 with TRBJ1-2, with D perhaps matching TRBD1 (5 bases). Germline CDR1 reads ENHRY; CDR2 reads SYGVKD. The V end lost 2 bases, the J end lost 6 bases, and 10 bases lay between the germline ends. The CDR3 contains 13 residues. CDR3 residues: CAISEGGVDGYTF. The CDR3 DNA follows: TGTGCCATCAGTGAGGGAGGGGTCGATGGCTACACCTTC.

A few counts support this clone. The gene calls are TRBV5-6 and TRBJ2-5, with D perhaps matching TRBD1 or TRBD2 (6 bases each). The germline V gene has CDR1 SGHDT and CDR2 YYEEEE. The CDR3 has 11 amino acids. The V end lost 6 bases, the J end lost 9 bases, and 12 bases lay between the germline ends. The CDR3 loop is CASTWRGSQYF. Here the CDR3 DNA reads TGTGCCAGCACTTGGAGGGGGTCCCAGTACTTC.

The rearrangement uses TRBV6-5 and TRBJ1-3; no clear D gene. Germline-derived CDR1 and CDR2 are MNHEY and SVGAGI. Trimming took off 0 bases at V and 0 bases at J, with 9 bases between the two ends. This CDR3 comprises 16 residues. The CDR3 bases are TGTGCCAGCAGTTACTCGGCTCCGAGCTCTGGAAACACCATATATTTT. Translating gives CASSYSAPSSGNTIYF.

This clone was recorded a few times. This chain connects TRBV29-1 to TRBJ2-7, with D perhaps being TRBD1 or TRBD2 (5 bases each). From germline, CDR1 is SQVTM and CDR2 ANQGSEA. Trimming removed 6 bases from V and 2 bases from J, with 17 bases in between. The CDR3 consists of 14 residues. As DNA, the CDR3 is TGCAGCGTGCTGCCGGGACCGGGACCCTACGAGCAGTACTTC. Protein product: CSVLPGPGPYEQYF.

This clone was seen once. The chain employs TRBV9 and TRBJ2-5; 9 nucleotides agree with TRBD1. The CDR3 loop spans 19 amino acids. Germline V CDR1 and CDR2: SGDLS, YYNGEE. J was trimmed by 2 bases and V by 2 bases; bases with no gene match: 16. The chain's CDR3 is CASSVQTGTGLQIQETQYF. CDR3 DNA sequence: TGTGCCAGCAGCGTCCAAACCGGGACAGGGCTACAGATTCAAGAGACCCAGTACTTC.

This clone was seen just once. V usage is TRBV18 and J usage is TRBJ2-5, with D unresolved. The CDR3 covers 13 residues. V was trimmed by 1 base and J by 4 bases, leaving 7 bases between them. Germline-derived CDR1 and CDR2 are KGHSH and LQKENI. DNA for the CDR3: TGTGCCAGCTCACCACTGGAGTCAGAGACCCAGTACTTC. Translation gives CASSPLESETQYF.

V is TRBV29-1 and J is TRBJ1-1; TRBD1 might be the D (5 bases). CDR1 is SQVTM and CDR2 is ANQGSEA in the germline V gene. The CDR3 consists of 12 residues. The V end was cut by 4 bases, the J end by 10 bases, with 16 bases between. CDR3 in amino acids: CSVAAGMVAAFF. The CDR3 DNA reads TGCAGCGTTGCCGCAGGGATGGTCGCAGCTTTCTTT.

This clone was seen only once. The chain is built from TRBV30 and TRBJ1-1; a possible D gene is TRBD1 (5 bases). The V end lost 2 bases, the J end lost 4 bases, and 14 bases lay between the germline ends. This CDR3 is 14 amino acids long. The germline gives CDR1 GTSNPN, CDR2 SVGIG (reference sequence). This CDR3 reads CAWSPFDGGTEAFF. The CDR3 region has the DNA TGTGCCTGGAGTCCCTTCGACGGGGGCACTGAAGCTTTCTTT. Supplemented by reference TRBV30 and TRBJ1-1, the full variable domain reads SQTIHQWPATLVQPVGSPLSLECTVEGTSNPNLYWYRQAAGRGLQLLFYSVGIGQISSEVPQNLSASRPQDRQFILSSKKLLLSDSGFYLCAWSPFDGGTEAFFGQGTRLTVV.

This clone was detected once. V gene TRBV29-1 combines with J gene TRBJ2-3; 7 nucleotides align to TRBD2. V was pared by 4 bases and J by 3 bases, with 10 bases of the junction left unmatched. Germline CDR1 is SQVTM and CDR2 is ANQGSEA. This CDR3 has 15 residues. This chain's CDR3 is CSVGTRFFGTDTQYF. Written as DNA, the CDR3 is TGCAGCGTTGGGACTAGGTTCTTTGGGACAGATACGCAGTATTTT.